This paragraph covers one T cell receptor (beta chain) sequence. These data belong to a study of T cells in Graves' hyperthyroidism and ophthalmopathy. Trimming stripped 4 bases from V and 4 bases from J, with 4 bases between. Germline CDR1 reads SQVTM; CDR2 reads ANQGSEA. The CDR3 spans 11 residues. It was RNA transcripts that yielded the amplified TCR beta CDR3 regions. HTBI primers were the set used in a first-round RT-PCR of the TCR CDR3. MiXCR, applied by TCRdb to the multiplex PCR reads, yields one record per CDR3 protein. The table records about 400,000 distinct CDR3 sequences, more than 13% of them present only once.

The J gene is TRBJ1-4, the V gene TRBV29-1; no firm D call. Material: blood. The sequence came from a man aged 45-65 years with Graves' ophthalmopathy. CDR3 DNA: TGCAGCGTTGCTATTAATGAAAAACTGTTTTTT. Protein sequence: CSVAINEKLFF.